This section outlines one T cell receptor (beta chain) sequence together with its context. No antigen is known for it. The source of the sample is a study of a mutant IDH1 vaccine in newly diagnosed glioma. Study details: Vaccines were first given 4-6 weeks after radiotherapy alone, or with temozolomide cycles. Held at week 35, visit V12 was the safety follow-up, and visit V13 followed at week 47. Prior therapy was radiotherapy, temozolomide, or both; most received both.

Using immunoSEQ multiplex PCR, the repertoire was profiled, and TCRdb retains in-frame clones only, with some absent. The repertoire holds about 45,000 clones, with 92% as singletons. Time point given: week 35, safety follow-up. Mutant IDH1 20-mer peptide, at 300 ug, made up each vaccine dose, with topical imiquimod. Donors had new WHO grade 3 or 4 IDH1-mutant, ATRX-lost astrocytomas. The clonotype was recovered from a man aged 50 to 59 with glioma. The specimen was PBMCs, collected from a glioma patient whose treatment included an IDH1 peptide vaccine.

The CDR3 region has the DNA TGCGCCAGCAGCTTGGGACAGCCTGAAGCTTTCTTT. It codes for CASSLGQPEAFF. The genes are TRBV5-1 and TRBJ1-1; possible D gene TRBD1, 5 bases. The CDR3 covers 12 residues. V was trimmed by 0 bases and J by 6 bases, leaving 6 bases between them. Germline lookup yields CDR1 SGHRS and CDR2 YFSETQ.